These T cell receptor beta chains were read from a single sample in a study of T-cell reconstitution after alpha-beta-depleted transplantation in children. TCRdb ran MiXCR on the PCR reads and lists one entry per CDR3 protein. The sample comprises roughly 280,000 distinct CDR3 sequences, approximately 10% of which are singletons, and around 20% rests with the top ten. The specimen was peripheral blood, collected 180 days after TCRalphabeta/CD19-depleted stem cell transplant. The receptors stem from a male patient aged 2-15 years who had a stem cell transplant for chronic granulomatous disease, so the T cells may come from the graft donor. Both conserved end residues are part of each CDR3. The D gene is left open where the match is weak. Where a row states a size, it is once, few, many or the class of an expanded clone; other rows omit it.

many	TRBV12-3/TRBV12-4	TRBD2	TRBJ2-7	CASSLDTSGSIYEQYF	TGTGCCAGCAGTTTAGATACTAGCGGGAGCATCTACGAGCAGTACTTC
many	TRBV20-1	-	TRBJ2-7	CSATDSGTEQYF	TGCAGTGCTACTGACTCCGGGACGGAGCAGTACTTC
many	TRBV5-6	-	TRBJ2-7	CASSSPAEGYEQYF	TGTGCCAGCAGCTCCCCAGCGGAGGGGTACGAGCAGTACTTC
many	TRBV7-2	-	TRBJ1-2	CASSSSRGRIDDGYTF	TGTGCCAGCAGCTCCTCACGGGGACGAATTGACGATGGCTACACCTTC
many	TRBV10-3	TRBD2	TRBJ2-6	CAITAGVSGANVLTF	TGTGCCATCACTGCGGGAGTCTCTGGGGCCAACGTCCTGACTTTC
many	TRBV5-1	-	TRBJ2-1	CASSLIGSYNEQFF	TGCGCCAGCAGCTTGATCGGGAGCTACAATGAGCAGTTCTTC
many	TRBV5-6	TRBD2	TRBJ2-1	CASSRPDLVGRGRNEQFF	TGTGCCAGCAGCCGCCCCGATTTGGTGGGGAGGGGAAGGAATGAGCAGTTCTTC
many	TRBV20-1	TRBD1	TRBJ1-2	CSAGRDSNYGYTF	TGCAGTGCAGGAAGGGACAGCAACTATGGCTACACCTTC
-	TRBV7-2	-	TRBJ2-5	CASSARLRPDGETQYF	TGTGCCAGCAGCGCCCGCCTGCGGCCCGACGGGGAGACCCAGTACTTC
many	TRBV6-5	TRBD2	TRBJ2-1	CASSYSTGGGYNEQFF	TGTGCCAGCAGTTACTCTACGGGAGGAGGCTACAATGAGCAGTTCTTC
many	TRBV7-2	-	TRBJ2-1	CASSPQQGGGYNEQFF	TGTGCCAGCAGCCCACAACAGGGTGGGGGTTACAATGAGCAGTTCTTC
many	TRBV29-1	TRBD1	TRBJ2-5	CSVQGAFQETQYF	TGCAGCGTTCAGGGGGCGTTCCAAGAGACCCAGTACTTC
-	TRBV12-3/TRBV12-4	-	TRBJ1-2	CASSLSAGAYGYTF	TGTGCCAGCAGTTTATCGGCAGGGGCCTATGGCTACACCTTC
many	TRBV20-1	-	TRBJ2-3	CSARRLSSTDTQYF	TGCAGTGCTAGAAGGCTTTCTAGCACAGATACGCAGTATTTT
many	TRBV5-1	-	TRBJ1-6	CASKEGNNSPLHF	TGCGCCAGCAAGGAGGGGAATAATTCACCCCTCCACTTT
many	TRBV12-3/TRBV12-4	-	TRBJ2-3	CASSTGARTDTQYF	TGTGCCAGCAGTACGGGGGCGCGCACAGATACGCAGTATTTT
many	TRBV5-1	TRBD2	TRBJ2-1	CASSLGGGLEIYNEQFF	TGCGCCAGCAGCTTGGGTGGAGGACTAGAAATCTACAATGAGCAGTTCTTC
few	TRBV3-1	-	TRBJ2-6	CASSRRWAAGANVLTF	TGTGCCAGCAGCCGTCGCTGGGCCGCTGGGGCCAACGTCCTGACTTTC
many	TRBV15	TRBD1	TRBJ2-7	CATSRVPGQTYEQYF	TGTGCCACCAGCAGAGTTCCGGGACAGACCTACGAGCAGTACTTC
many	TRBV7-2	-	TRBJ1-5	CASSLGGTVRNQPQHF	TGTGCCAGCAGCTTGGGTGGAACAGTCCGCAATCAGCCCCAGCATTTT
many	TRBV7-9	-	TRBJ2-3	CASRRPTDTQYF	TGTGCCAGCAGACGGCCCACAGATACGCAGTATTTT
many	TRBV7-6	-	TRBJ2-7	CASSLGQGQAYEQYF	TGTGCCAGCAGCTTAGGCCAGGGTCAGGCCTACGAGCAGTACTTC
-	TRBV18	TRBD2	TRBJ2-1	CASSPLRTSGARSYNEQFF	TGTGCCAGCTCACCTCTACGGACTAGCGGGGCCCGCTCCTACAATGAGCAGTTCTTC
many	TRBV11-2	-	TRBJ2-1	CASSRIGPYNEQFF	TGTGCCAGCAGCCGCATTGGCCCCTACAATGAGCAGTTCTTC
few	TRBV18	-	TRBJ1-5	CASSPPGKGQVGNQPQHF	TGTGCCAGCTCACCACCGGGTAAGGGGCAAGTGGGCAATCAGCCCCAGCATTTT
many	TRBV6-5	TRBD1	TRBJ2-6	CASRGTGPRTGANVLTF	TGTGCCAGCAGGGGGACAGGGCCTAGAACTGGGGCCAACGTCCTGACTTTC
many	TRBV4-3	TRBD2	TRBJ2-1	CASSHTSGGSPEFF	TGCGCCAGCAGCCACACTAGCGGGGGGAGCCCCGAGTTCTTC
many	TRBV5-4	-	TRBJ1-3	CASSLAEEATGNTIYF	TGTGCCAGCAGCTTGGCCGAGGAGGCCACTGGAAACACCATATATTTT
many	TRBV29-1	-	TRBJ2-3	CSVEGPSGTDTQYF	TGCAGCGTTGAAGGACCATCCGGCACAGATACGCAGTATTTT
many	TRBV29-1	TRBD1	TRBJ2-5	CSVVTGETQYF	TGCAGCGTTGTGACAGGGGAGACCCAGTACTTC
many	TRBV6-1	-	TRBJ2-2	CASIPTPGPQRELFF	TGTGCCAGCATCCCTACACCGGGACCCCAGCGGGAGCTGTTTTTT
-	TRBV13	-	TRBJ1-1	CASSLQGRPEAFF	TGTGCCAGCAGCTTGCAGGGGAGGCCTGAAGCTTTCTTT
many	TRBV6-6	-	TRBJ2-4	CASSNELNIQYF	TGTGCCAGCAGTAACGAACTAAACATTCAGTACTTC
many	TRBV12-3/TRBV12-4	TRBD1	TRBJ2-7	CASSQGQGYTEQYF	TGTGCCAGCAGTCAAGGACAGGGGTACACCGAGCAGTACTTC
many	TRBV12-5	-	TRBJ2-5	CASGFAGLKETQYF	TGTGCTAGTGGTTTCGCGGGACTGAAAGAGACCCAGTACTTC
many	TRBV20-1	TRBD2	TRBJ2-1	CSARVWTSGYEQFF	TGCAGTGCTAGAGTTTGGACTAGTGGATATGAGCAGTTCTTC
many	TRBV29-1	-	TRBJ2-3	CSVTGLVGDTQYF	TGCAGCGTCACCGGGTTAGTGGGAGATACGCAGTATTTT
few	TRBV14	-	TRBJ2-1	CASSQDVSGPIDEQFF	TGTGCCAGCAGCCAAGATGTAAGTGGGCCTATCGATGAGCAGTTCTTC
many	TRBV5-1	-	TRBJ2-1	CASSLESGSDEQFF	TGCGCCAGCAGCTTGGAGTCCGGGAGCGATGAGCAGTTCTTC
many	TRBV20-1	-	TRBJ2-7	CSARSIGYEQYF	TGCAGTGCTCGCAGTATCGGATACGAGCAGTACTTC
-	TRBV18	-	TRBJ1-5	CASSSDRNQPQHF	TGTGCCAGCTCATCGGACAGAAATCAGCCCCAGCATTTT
many	TRBV12-3/TRBV12-4	TRBD2	TRBJ2-2	CASSLGLAVTGELFF	TGTGCCAGCAGTTTGGGACTAGCGGTAACCGGGGAGCTGTTTTTT
many	TRBV28	TRBD1	TRBJ1-5	CASSESGTGWQPQHF	TGTGCCAGCAGTGAATCCGGGACAGGGTGGCAGCCCCAGCATTTT
many	TRBV28	TRBD2	TRBJ2-7	CASSLTLAGTYEQYF	TGTGCCAGCAGTCTAACCTTAGCGGGGACCTACGAGCAGTACTTC
few	TRBV11-1	-	TRBJ1-2	CASSLSTQVYGYTF	TGTGCCAGCAGCTTATCGACGCAGGTCTATGGCTACACCTTC